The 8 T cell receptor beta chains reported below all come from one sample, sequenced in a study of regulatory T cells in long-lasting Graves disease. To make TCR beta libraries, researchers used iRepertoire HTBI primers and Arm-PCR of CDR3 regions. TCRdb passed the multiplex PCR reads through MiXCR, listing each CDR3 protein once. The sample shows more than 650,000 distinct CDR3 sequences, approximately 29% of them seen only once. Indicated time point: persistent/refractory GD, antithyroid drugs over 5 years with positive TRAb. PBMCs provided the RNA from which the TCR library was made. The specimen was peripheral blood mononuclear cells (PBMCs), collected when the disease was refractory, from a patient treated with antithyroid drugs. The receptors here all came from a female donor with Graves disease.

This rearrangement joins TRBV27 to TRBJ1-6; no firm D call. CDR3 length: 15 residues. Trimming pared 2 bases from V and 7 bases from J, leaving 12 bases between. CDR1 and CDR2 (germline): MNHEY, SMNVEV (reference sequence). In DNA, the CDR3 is TGTGCCAGCAGTTTAGAGAGAGGGATAAATTCACCCCTCCACTTT. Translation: CASSLERGINSPLHF.

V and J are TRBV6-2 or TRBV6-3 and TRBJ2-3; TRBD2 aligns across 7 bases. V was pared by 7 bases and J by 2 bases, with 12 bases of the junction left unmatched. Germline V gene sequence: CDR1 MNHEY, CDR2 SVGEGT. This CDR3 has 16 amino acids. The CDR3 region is CASTRRLAGYTDTQYF. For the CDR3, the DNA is TGTGCCAGCACTCGGAGACTAGCCGGATACACAGATACGCAGTATTTT.

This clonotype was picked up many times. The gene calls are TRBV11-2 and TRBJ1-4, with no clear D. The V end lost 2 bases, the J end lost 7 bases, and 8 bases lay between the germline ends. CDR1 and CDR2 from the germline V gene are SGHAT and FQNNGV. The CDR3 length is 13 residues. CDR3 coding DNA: TGTGCCAGCAGCTTAATTGGTGTTGAAAAACTGTTTTTT. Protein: CASSLIGVEKLFF.

The DNA of the CDR3 is TGCGCCAGCAGCTTGGCTGATGGAAACACCATATATTTT. This translates into CASSLADGNTIYF. The J gene is TRBJ1-3, the V gene TRBV5-1, with D uncertain. Germline assignment: CDR1 SGHRS and CDR2 YFSETQ. Trimming cost V 0 bases and J 3 bases, with 4 bases left between them. The CDR3 is 13 residues long.

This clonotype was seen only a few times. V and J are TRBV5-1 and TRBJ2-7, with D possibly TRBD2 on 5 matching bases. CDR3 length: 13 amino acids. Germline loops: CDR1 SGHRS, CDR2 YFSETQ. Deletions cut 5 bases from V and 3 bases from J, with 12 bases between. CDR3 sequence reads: CASSSRTGYEQYF. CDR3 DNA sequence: TGCGCCAGCAGTTCGAGGACTGGCTACGAGCAGTACTTC.

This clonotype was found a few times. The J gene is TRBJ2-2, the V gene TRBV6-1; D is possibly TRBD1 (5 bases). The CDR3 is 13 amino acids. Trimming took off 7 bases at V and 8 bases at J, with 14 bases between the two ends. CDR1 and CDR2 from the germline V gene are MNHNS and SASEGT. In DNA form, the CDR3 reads TGTGCCAGCACCTTCGACAGTGCAGGGGAGCTGTTTTTT. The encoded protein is CASTFDSAGELFF.

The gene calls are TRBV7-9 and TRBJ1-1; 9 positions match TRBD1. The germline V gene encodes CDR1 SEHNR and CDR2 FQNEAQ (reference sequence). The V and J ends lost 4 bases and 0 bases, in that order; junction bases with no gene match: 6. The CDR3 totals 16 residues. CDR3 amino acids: CASSSTGGFMNTEAFF. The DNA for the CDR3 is TGTGCCAGCAGCTCCACAGGGGGCTTCATGAACACTGAAGCTTTCTTT.

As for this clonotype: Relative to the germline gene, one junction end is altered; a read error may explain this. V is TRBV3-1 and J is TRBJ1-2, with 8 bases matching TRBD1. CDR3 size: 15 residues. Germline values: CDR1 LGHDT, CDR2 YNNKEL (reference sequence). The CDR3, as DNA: TGTGCCAGCAGCCGCACAGGGGGTGCTAACTATGGCTACGCCTTC. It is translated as CASSRTGGANYGYAF.